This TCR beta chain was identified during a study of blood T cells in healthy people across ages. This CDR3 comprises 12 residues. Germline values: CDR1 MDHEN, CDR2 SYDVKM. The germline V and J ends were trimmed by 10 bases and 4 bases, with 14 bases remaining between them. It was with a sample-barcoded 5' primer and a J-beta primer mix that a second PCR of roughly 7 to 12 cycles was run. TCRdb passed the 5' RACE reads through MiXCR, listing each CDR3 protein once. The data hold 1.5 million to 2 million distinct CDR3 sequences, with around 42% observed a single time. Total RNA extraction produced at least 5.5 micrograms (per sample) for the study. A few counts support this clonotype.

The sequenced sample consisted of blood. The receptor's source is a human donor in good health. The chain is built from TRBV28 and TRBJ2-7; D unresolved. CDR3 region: CATLNWAYEQYF. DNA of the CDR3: TGTGCCACCCTTAATTGGGCGTACGAGCAGTACTTC.